The 12 T cell receptor beta chains presented below share a single source sample, sequenced in a study of radiotherapy plus CTLA-4 blockade in lung cancer. Libraries were prepared by immunoSEQ multiplex PCR; TCRdb keeps only in-frame clonotypes and omits some of them. This table holds around 70,000 clones, about 72% found once. The source material was peripheral blood, sampled from a patient treated with radiotherapy plus ipilimumab. These receptors were taken from a human donor with non-small cell lung cancer whose response to radiotherapy plus ipilimumab could not be evaluated. Some clones in this sample may be carry-over from other donors' samples.

The chain links TRBV19 to TRBJ2-1, with 8 nucleotides matching TRBD1. This CDR3 is built from 15 residues. Germline CDR1 reads LNHDA; CDR2 reads SQIVND (reference sequence). J was trimmed by 4 bases and V by 5 bases; bases with no gene match: 7. CDR3 DNA: TGTGCCAGTAGTCGACAGGGGAATGCGTACAATGAGCAGTTCTTC. This gives the protein CASSRQGNAYNEQFF.

The chain recombines TRBV5-1 with TRBJ1-2, with 7 bases lining up with TRBD1. CDR3 size: 16 residues. Germline loops: CDR1 SGHRS, CDR2 YFSETQ. With 4 bases clipped from V and 4 bases from J, the junction kept 13 bases outside the gene matches. CDR3 amino acids: CASSPGTVTQLYGYTF. The CDR3 nucleotides read TGCGCCAGCAGCCCCGGGACAGTCACACAGCTCTATGGCTACACCTTC.

V gene TRBV28 combines with J gene TRBJ2-7, with 11 bases lining up with TRBD2. Germline V lookup: CDR1 MDHEN, CDR2 SYDVKM. CDR3 length: 15 amino acids. Unmatched junction bases numbered 5, after V lost 4 bases and J lost 3 bases. The CDR3: CASSSLAGGDYEQYF. CDR3 in DNA: TGTGCCAGCAGTTCGTTAGCGGGGGGGGACTACGAGCAGTACTTC.

The V and J genes are TRBV27 and TRBJ1-2; 10 nucleotides agree with TRBD1. After removal of 3 bases from V and 6 bases from J, the junction contained 10 bases not matched to a gene. This CDR3 contains 16 residues. Per germline, CDR1 MNHEY and CDR2 SMNVEV (reference sequence). DNA of the CDR3: TGTGCCAGCAGTTTCCTATCCGGGACAGGGGTTGATGGCTACACCTTC. Its translation is CASSFLSGTGVDGYTF.

The chain recombines TRBV29-1 with TRBJ2-1, with 7 positions matching TRBD1. CDR1 and CDR2 from the germline V gene are SQVTM and ANQGSEA. Trimming at V came to 6 bases and at J to 9 bases, leaving 8 bases not matched to a gene. This CDR3 has 12 residues. The CDR3 nucleotides read TGCAGCGTGCACAGGGGTCAGGGTGAGCAGTTCTTC. Encoded protein: CSVHRGQGEQFF.

This clone was found a few times. The chain joins TRBV7-3 to TRBJ2-7, with 11 bases that match TRBD1. The CDR3 runs 15 residues. V trimming: 0 bases; J trimming: 2 bases; junction bases outside the gene matches: 0. In germline, CDR1 is SGHTA, CDR2 FQGTGA. The CDR3 nucleotides read TGTGCCAGCAGCTTAACGGGACAGGGGGCCTACGAGCAGTACTTC. Its protein product is CASSLTGQGAYEQYF.

The chain couples TRBV5-1 to TRBJ1-4; D call uncertain. CDR1 is SGHRS, CDR2 YFSETQ, per germline. Trimming removed 0 bases from V and 4 bases from J, with 10 bases in between. The CDR3 totals 15 residues. CDR3 in amino acids: CASSLAGGNNEKLFF. The DNA for the CDR3 is TGCGCCAGCAGCTTGGCCGGAGGGAATAATGAAAAACTGTTTTTT.

This chain uses TRBV28 with TRBJ1-2, with no clear D. The germline gives CDR1 MDHEN, CDR2 SYDVKM. Deletions cut 2 bases from V and 3 bases from J, with 7 bases between. The CDR3 runs to 13 residues. As DNA, the CDR3 is TGTGCCAGCAGTTTAGAGGGTTACTATGGCTACACCTTC. This translates into CASSLEGYYGYTF.

This clone has a single count. The rearrangement joins TRBV4-1 to TRBJ2-5; D might be TRBD2 (6 bases). The ends were cut back, 4 bases at V and 6 bases at J, with 15 bases in the middle. Germline CDR1 and CDR2: MGHRA and YSYEKL. CDR3 size: 14 residues. In DNA, the CDR3 is TGCGCCAGCAGCCCACGGGGGACTCCAAAGACCCAGTACTTC. Amino acid sequence: CASSPRGTPKTQYF.

This clone was seen only a few times. The chain is built from TRBV7-9 and TRBJ2-1; no clear D gene. V lost 1 base to trimming and J lost 6 bases, with 7 bases between them. Germline lookup yields CDR1 SEHNR and CDR2 FQNEAQ (reference sequence). The CDR3 is 13 amino acids. This CDR3 is CASSLESFNEQFF. CDR3 bases: TGTGCCAGCAGCTTAGAAAGCTTCAATGAGCAGTTCTTC.

This clone was picked up one time. The chain carries TRBV5-1 and TRBJ2-3; D is unclear. The CDR3 extends over 12 amino acids. The V gene's germline CDR1 is SGHRS and CDR2 YFSETQ. Trimming cost V 2 bases and J 6 bases, with 7 bases left between them. This chain's CDR3 is CASSFGPDTQYF. The CDR3 nucleotides read TGCGCCAGCAGCTTTGGGCCTGATACGCAGTATTTT.

The chain's CDR3 is CASSPTGGNEKLFF. The DNA of the CDR3 is TGTGCCAGCAGCCCCACGGGGGGGAATGAAAAACTGTTTTTT. The gene calls are TRBV9 and TRBJ1-4; TRBD1 is a possible D gene (5 bases). V shed 4 bases and J shed 5 bases, with 12 bases lying between them. CDR3 length: 14 amino acids. Germline loops: CDR1 SGDLS, CDR2 YYNGEE.